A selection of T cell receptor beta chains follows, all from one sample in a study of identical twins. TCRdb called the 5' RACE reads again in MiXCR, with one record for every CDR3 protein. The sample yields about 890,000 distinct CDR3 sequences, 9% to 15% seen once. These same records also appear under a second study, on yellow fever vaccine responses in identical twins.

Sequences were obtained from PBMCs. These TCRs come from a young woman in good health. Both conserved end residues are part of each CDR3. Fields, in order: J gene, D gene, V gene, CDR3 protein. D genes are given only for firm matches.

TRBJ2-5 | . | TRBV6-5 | CASSYGHGGLRETQYF
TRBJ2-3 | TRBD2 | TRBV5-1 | CASSRTSGSIDTQYF
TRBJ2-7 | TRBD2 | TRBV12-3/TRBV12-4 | CASSTLRPAGVSYEQYF
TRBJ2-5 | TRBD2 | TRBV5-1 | CASSNSAGVYETQYF
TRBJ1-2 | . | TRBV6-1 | CASSEASLVTFGFGYTF
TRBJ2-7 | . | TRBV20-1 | CSAREAAGTTPFYEQYF
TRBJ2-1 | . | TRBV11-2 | CASSLDPEGLRNNEQFF
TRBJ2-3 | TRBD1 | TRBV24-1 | CATRTGTGIQDTQYF
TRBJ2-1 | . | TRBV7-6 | CASSRDPKGSSYNEQFF
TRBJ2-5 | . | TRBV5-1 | CASTPLGAGETQYF
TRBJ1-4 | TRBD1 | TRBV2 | CASSTRTGTTRALNEKLFF
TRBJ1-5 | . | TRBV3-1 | CASSQGVTYNQPQHF
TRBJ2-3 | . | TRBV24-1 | CATQTQVADTQYF
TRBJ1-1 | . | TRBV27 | CASIARAEAFF
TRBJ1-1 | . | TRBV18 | CASSPVKGEAFF
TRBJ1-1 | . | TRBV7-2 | CASSPVSLNTEAFF
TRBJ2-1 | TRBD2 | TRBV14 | CASSLTSGDLGWFF
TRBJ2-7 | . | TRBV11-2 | CASSLVLDRYSYEQYF
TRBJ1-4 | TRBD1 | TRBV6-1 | CASRQGQVENEKLFF
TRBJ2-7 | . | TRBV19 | CASSKKDLYEQYF
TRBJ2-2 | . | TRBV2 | CASSEGTDTGELFF
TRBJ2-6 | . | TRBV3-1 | CASSHPLSGANVLTF
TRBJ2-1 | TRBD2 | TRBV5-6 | CASSPPPGLADSYNEQFF
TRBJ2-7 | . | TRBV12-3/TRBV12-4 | CASSRPYRGTYEQYF
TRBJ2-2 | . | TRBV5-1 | CASSFADWRGELFF
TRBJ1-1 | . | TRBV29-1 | CSVSSGGGYNTEAFF
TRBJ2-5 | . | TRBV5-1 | CASSSLTGLIQETQYF
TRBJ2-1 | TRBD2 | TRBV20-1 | CSASGVIAGQFF
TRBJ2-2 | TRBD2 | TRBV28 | CASSFPRGGSGVGELFF
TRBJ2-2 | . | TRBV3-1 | CASSFYRMNTGELFF
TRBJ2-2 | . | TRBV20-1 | CSASPQNTGELFF
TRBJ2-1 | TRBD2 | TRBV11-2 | CASSLVAGTSGRVNEQFF
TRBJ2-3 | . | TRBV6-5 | CASSYWASSRDTQYF
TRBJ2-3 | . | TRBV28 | CASRTGGGSGADTQYF
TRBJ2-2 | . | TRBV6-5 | CASSHARDTGELFF
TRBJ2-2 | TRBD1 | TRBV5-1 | CASSLEARDRGRELFF
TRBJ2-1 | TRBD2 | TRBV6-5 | CASSYISGGARNEQFF
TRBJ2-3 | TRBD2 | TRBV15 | CATSRLADYTDTQYF
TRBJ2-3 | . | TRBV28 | CASTASDPSTDTQYF
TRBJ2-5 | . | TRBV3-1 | CASSPYRETEQETQYF
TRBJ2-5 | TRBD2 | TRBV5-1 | CASFRTPGGETQYF
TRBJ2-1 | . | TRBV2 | CARASRTKDNEQFF
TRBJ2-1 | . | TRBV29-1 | CSVPGPKPRNEQFF
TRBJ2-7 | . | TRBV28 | CASSWGPYEQYF
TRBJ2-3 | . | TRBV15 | CATSRDLRLAFDTQYF
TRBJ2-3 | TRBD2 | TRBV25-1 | CASSEYKGGSTDTQYF
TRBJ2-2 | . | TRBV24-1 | CATSDSGLYTGELFF
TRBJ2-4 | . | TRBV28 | CASTHSLLAKNIQYF
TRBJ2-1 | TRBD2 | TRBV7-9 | CASSKAGGLNRYNEQFF
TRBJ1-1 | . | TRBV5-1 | CASRPGLGNTEAFF